What follows are 2 T cell receptor beta chains derived from one specimen sequenced in a study of blood T cell repertoires in COVID-19. Using immunoSEQ multiplex PCR, the repertoire was profiled, and TCRdb retains in-frame clones only, with some absent. In the table there are approximately 99,000 clones, just over 70% of which are singletons. Sequences were obtained from peripheral blood. All receptors derive from a woman in her forties with acute or convalescent COVID-19.

V gene TRBV5-1 combines with J gene TRBJ2-1, with D possibly being TRBD1 (8 bases). The germline V gene encodes CDR1 SGHRS and CDR2 YFSETQ. CDR3 length: 15 amino acids. Trimming pared 6 bases from V and 10 bases from J, leaving 23 bases between. CDR3: CASTFGQGGFREQFF. Written as DNA, the CDR3 is TGCGCCAGCACTTTCGGACAGGGAGGGTTCAGGGAGCAGTTCTTC.

This clone has only a few counts. The chain joins TRBV6-1 to TRBJ2-1, with D perhaps TRBD2 (5 bases). V was cut by 3 bases and J by 5 bases, with 14 bases left in between. The CDR3 covers 15 residues. CDR1 is MNHNS, CDR2 SASEGT, per germline. The CDR3 protein is CASSESGRRDNEQFF. DNA for the CDR3: TGTGCCAGCAGTGAGAGCGGAAGACGAGACAATGAGCAGTTCTTC.